The sample holds a few counts of the clone carrying this T cell receptor beta chain. Its specificity is unknown. Germline loops: CDR1 SGHNT, CDR2 YYREEE (reference sequence). With 1 base removed from V and 7 bases from J, the gap between germline ends came to 18 bases. The length of the CDR3 is 17 residues. TCRdb re-clonotyped the PCR reads via MiXCR. The sample records 20,000 or so clones, 35% to 45% being singletons. Thyroid surgery had not been preceded by any treatment in any patient. This specimen belongs to a study of metastatic and nonmetastatic thyroid tumors. Across the study: Patients with malignant and benign thyroid disease provided blood and tumor or nodule tissue, whose repertoires were compared. The study's findings and limits: The study reportedly found significantly higher TCR beta diversity in malignant thyroid tumors than benign nodules, in blood and tumor.

Input material: blood. The chain is built from TRBV5-4 and TRBJ1-6, with TRBD1 as a possible D gene (5 bases). The clonotype comes from a male donor with papillary thyroid cancer or a benign thyroid nodule (not recorded which). Some clones in this sample may be carry-over from other donors' samples. CDR3 residues: CASSLYAGPSFNSPLHF. For the CDR3, the DNA is TGTGCCAGCAGCTTGTACGCAGGGCCCTCGTTCAATTCACCCCTCCACTTT.